Below are 20 T cell receptor beta chains sequenced from a single sample in a study of T cell clones after liver transplantation. Sequencing used immunoSEQ multiplex PCR; TCRdb keeps in-frame clones, though not all of them. The sample holds tens of thousands of clones, roughly 80% seen once. Sequenced here: CD4+ T cells from blood, sampled 45 to 46 months after liver transplant. Source of these receptors: a human patient who received a liver transplant. Some of these T cells may belong to the graft donor.

This clone came up a few times. The chain employs TRBV29-1 and TRBJ2-3; no clear D gene. The V end was cut by 7 bases, the J end by 2 bases, with 10 bases between. The CDR3 is 12 amino acids. Looked up from germline, CDR1 is SQVTM and CDR2 is ANQGSEA. CDR3 protein: CSARGSTDTQYF. CDR3 DNA sequence: TGCAGCGCCCGTGGGTCCACAGATACGCAGTATTTT.

The chain has TRBV19 and TRBJ2-3, with 9 bases fitting TRBD1. The CDR3 covers 16 residues. Germline CDR1 reads LNHDA; CDR2 reads SQIVND (reference sequence). V was pared by 5 bases and J by 3 bases, with 9 bases of the junction left unmatched. Here the CDR3 reads CASSPGWDRATDTQYF. As DNA, the CDR3 is TGTGCCAGTAGTCCCGGTTGGGACAGGGCTACAGATACGCAGTATTTT. Based on the CDR3 plus reference TRBV19 and TRBJ2-3, the full variable domain is DGGITQSPKYLFRKEGQNVTLSCEQNLNHDAMYWYRQDPGQGLRLIYYSQIVNDFQKGDIAEGYSVSREKKESFPLTVTSAQKNPTAFYLCASSPGWDRATDTQYFGPGTRLTVL.

This chain links TRBV2 with TRBJ2-7; no clear D. The germline V gene has CDR1 SNHLY and CDR2 FYNNEI. Trimming removed 4 bases at V and 4 bases at J, with 5 bases between. The length of the CDR3 is 11 residues. The CDR3 DNA follows: TGTGCCAGCAGTGGTTATTACGAGCAGTACTTC. It translates to CASSGYYEQYF.

The rearrangement uses TRBV9 and TRBJ1-2; 9 bases align to TRBD1. Germline V lookup: CDR1 SGDLS, CDR2 YYNGEE. V was clipped by 4 bases and J by 8 bases; unmatched bases: 9. The CDR3 loop spans 14 amino acids. The DNA for the CDR3 is TGTGCCAGCAGCCCTGGGACAGGGAACGGCGGCTACACCTTC. Protein: CASSPGTGNGGYTF.

The CDR3 DNA reads as TGTGCCAGCTCACCAATGGCTGGGAACACTGAAGCTTTCTTT. Its translation: CASSPMAGNTEAFF. V and J are TRBV18 and TRBJ1-1; D not resolved. The V gene's germline CDR1 is KGHSH and CDR2 LQKENI. This CDR3 is built from 14 residues. V gave up 2 bases and J gave up 1 base, with 8 bases separating them. Supplemented by reference TRBV18 and TRBJ1-1, the full variable domain reads NAGVMQNPRHLVRRRGQEARLRCSPMKGHSHVYWYRQLPEEGLKFMVYLQKENIIDESGMPKERFSAEFPKEGPSILRIQQVVRGDSAAYFCASSPMAGNTEAFFGQGTRLTVV.

The CDR3 spells CAWSAPGRRAPGANVLTF. CDR3 in DNA: TGTGCCTGGAGTGCCCCGGGACGACGGGCCCCTGGGGCCAACGTCCTGACTTTC. The V call is TRBV30, the J call TRBJ2-6; tentatively, D is TRBD1 or TRBD2 (5 bases each). V dropped 1 base and J dropped 2 bases, with 18 bases sitting between them. In germline, CDR1 is GTSNPN, CDR2 SVGIG (reference sequence). This CDR3 has 18 amino acids.

The genes are TRBV14 and TRBJ2-5, with D possibly TRBD2 on 6 matching bases. The V end was cut by 0 bases, the J end by 4 bases, with 21 bases between. The CDR3 has 18 amino acids. Germline values: CDR1 SGHDN, CDR2 FVKESK. The CDR3: CASSQEGTFSGHAETQYF. In nucleotides, the CDR3 is TGTGCCAGCAGCCAAGAGGGAACGTTTAGCGGACACGCAGAGACCCAGTACTTC.

V is TRBV6-5 and J is TRBJ1-4; TRBD1 agrees at 10 bases. The trim removed 5 bases at V and 7 bases at J, leaving 4 bases unmatched. The CDR3 is 14 amino acids. Germline V CDR1 and CDR2: MNHEY, SVGAGI. The CDR3 region is CASSRDRGGEKLFF. CDR3 coding DNA: TGTGCCAGCAGTCGGGACAGGGGAGGTGAAAAACTGTTTTTT.

The gene calls are TRBV7-9 and TRBJ2-7; D is possibly TRBD2 (5 bases). The CDR3 length is 19 residues. V was pared by 5 bases and J by 2 bases, with 28 bases between. Germline V gene lookup returns CDR1 SEHNR and CDR2 FQNEAQ (reference sequence). The CDR3 region is CASSTAPAQAAGVAYEQYF. As DNA, the CDR3 is TGTGCCAGCAGCACCGCCCCGGCCCAGGCGGCGGGTGTGGCCTACGAGCAGTACTTC.

The V gene is TRBV19, the J gene TRBJ1-5; 9 nucleotides align to TRBD1. This CDR3 region has 16 residues. V lost 9 bases and J lost 7; bases outside the gene matches: 16. CDR1 and CDR2 from the germline V gene are LNHDA and SQIVND (reference sequence). CDR3 in amino acids: CASRGGQGRREQPQHF. For the CDR3, the DNA is TGTGCCAGCCGGGGGGGACAGGGCCGTAGGGAACAGCCCCAGCATTTT.

Remarks on this clone: Other DNA sequences in this sample translate to the same CDR3. The gene calls are TRBV27 and TRBJ2-1; tentative D call: TRBD2 (6 bases). CDR1 is MNHEY, CDR2 SMNVEV, per germline (reference sequence). Trimming stripped 3 bases from V and 6 bases from J, with 18 bases between. This CDR3 contains 16 residues. As DNA, the CDR3 is TGTGCCAGCAGTTTTTGGGGAGGTGTTACATCCAATGAGCAGTTCTTC. This codes for CASSFWGGVTSNEQFF.

The rearrangement links TRBV21-1 to TRBJ1-5. TRBV21-1 is flagged as a pseudogene. The CDR3 sequence is 16 residues long. CDR3 loop: CASSKTGGLSNQPQHF. The CDR3, as DNA: TGTGCCAGCAGCAAGACGGGCGGACTTTCCAATCAGCCCCAGCATTTT.

V gene TRBV5-4 combines with J gene TRBJ1-2, with D maybe TRBD1 (6 bases). V was shortened by 4 bases and J by 8 bases, with 18 bases between the two germline ends. CDR3 length: 14 amino acids. The germline CDR1 and CDR2 sequences are SGHNT and YYREEE (reference sequence). The CDR3 region has the DNA TGTGCCAGCAGCCCCCAGGGGCAGGGCGAAGGCTACACCTTC. Translation: CASSPQGQGEGYTF.

V is TRBV5-1 and J is TRBJ1-2; D perhaps matches TRBD1 (6 bases). Germline V gene sequence: CDR1 SGHRS, CDR2 YFSETQ. The CDR3 totals 14 residues. V lost 0 bases, J lost 1 base, and 7 bases lay in between. The CDR3 is CASSLVGGNYGYTF. CDR3 coding DNA: TGCGCCAGCAGCTTGGTAGGGGGTAACTATGGCTACACCTTC.

V and J are TRBV28 and TRBJ1-5; TRBD1 might be the D (5 bases). The CDR3 runs 12 residues. Germline V gives CDR1 MDHEN, CDR2 SYDVKM. V lost 8 bases, J lost 7 bases, and 12 bases lay in between. CDR3 loop: CASGGTEQPQHF. Here the CDR3 DNA reads TGTGCCAGCGGGGGTACAGAGCAGCCCCAGCATTTT. Full variable domain (rest looked up from reference TRBV28 and TRBJ1-5): DVKVTQSSRYLVKRTGEKVFLECVQDMDHENMFWYRQDPGLGLRLIYFSYDVKMKEKGDIPEGYSVSREKKERFSLILESASTNQTSMYLCASGGTEQPQHFGDGTRLSIL.

The CDR3: CASSWTGAGANVLTF. In DNA form, the CDR3 reads TGTGCCAGCAGTTGGACAGGAGCTGGGGCCAACGTCCTGACTTTC. The chain uses TRBV28 and TRBJ2-6; 7 bases agree with TRBD1. J gave up 2 bases and V 4 bases, and 2 bases lay outside the gene matches. This CDR3 comprises 15 residues. From germline, CDR1 is MDHEN and CDR2 SYDVKM.

The table lists this clone with a count of one. The V gene is TRBV4-2, the J gene TRBJ2-3, with TRBD1 identical over 11 bases. The V segment lost 4 bases and the J segment 2 bases; nucleotides outside the gene matches: 8. Germline V gene lookup returns CDR1 LGHNA and CDR2 YNFKEQ. This CDR3 comprises 17 residues. CDR3 sequence (DNA): TGTGCCAGCAGCCCCCGGACAGGGGGCCAAGACACAGATACGCAGTATTTT. This sequence encodes CASSPRTGGQDTDTQYF.

The chain combines TRBV14 with TRBJ2-5, with a possible D match to TRBD2 (5 bases). With 3 bases removed from V and 8 bases from J, the gap between germline ends came to 13 bases. This CDR3 contains 13 residues. The germline CDR1 and CDR2 sequences are SGHDN and FVKESK. The DNA of the CDR3 is TGTGCCAGCAGCCACGGACTGCCAGGTACCCAGTACTTC. As protein: CASSHGLPGTQYF.

This sequence joins TRBV18 and TRBJ2-7; D unresolved. V shed 2 bases and J shed 5 bases, with 13 bases lying between them. This CDR3 region has 14 residues. The germline V gene has CDR1 KGHSH and CDR2 LQKENI. The CDR3 DNA reads TGTGCCAGCTCACCATCGGGCCCAAGCGACGAGCAGTACTTC. Protein: CASSPSGPSDEQYF.

This clone was detected once. The chain joins TRBV10-3 to TRBJ2-4; 8 bases map to TRBD2. Germline V gene data show CDR1 as ENHRY and CDR2 as SYGVKD. The CDR3 covers 20 residues. J lost 3 bases, V lost 2 bases, and 18 bases had no gene match. CDR3 protein: CAISEVVGRVAGGGKNIQYF. The DNA of the CDR3 is TGTGCCATCAGTGAGGTGGTCGGCAGGGTGGCGGGAGGCGGCAAAAACATTCAGTACTTC.